Listed here are 26 T cell receptor beta chains from one sample, sequenced in a study of cytomegalovirus exposure and HLA in healthy donors (dated by TCRdb to the late 2010s). The method was the immunoSEQ multiplex PCR assay. TCRdb stores this immuneACCESS table with in-frame sequences only. Part of the clones is absent; in the studies checked, under half of the shortfall reflects unresolved V genes, and no reason is known for the rest. The sample table lists about 250,000 clones, roughly 87% of them with a count of one. More than 10% of the sample is taken by the ten largest. The specimen was PBMCs. Every receptor here comes from a man aged 18 to 30 in good health and CMV-seropositive.

The chain joins TRBV28 to TRBJ1-1; D possibly corresponds to TRBD1 (6 bases). V was clipped by 5 bases and J by 1 base, with 14 bases between them. The CDR3 is made up of 15 amino acids. The germline V gene has CDR1 MDHEN and CDR2 SYDVKM. The CDR3 loop reads CASSPPRGPNTEAFF. CDR3 coding DNA: TGTGCCAGCAGTCCGCCCCGGGGGCCGAACACTGAAGCTTTCTTT. The whole variable domain, filled in from reference TRBV28 and TRBJ1-1, reads DVKVTQSSRYLVKRTGEKVFLECVQDMDHENMFWYRQDPGLGLRLIYFSYDVKMKEKGDIPEGYSVSREKKERFSLILESASTNQTSMYLCASSPPRGPNTEAFFGQGTRLTVV.

The V and J genes are TRBV27 and TRBJ2-7, with TRBD2 identical over 10 bases. CDR3 length equals 15 residues. In germline, CDR1 is MNHEY, CDR2 SMNVEV (reference sequence). V shed 6 bases, J shed 2 bases, and the junction held 7 bases outside the gene matches. The CDR3 region is CASSPTSGSPYEQYF. The CDR3 bases are TGTGCCAGCAGCCCGACTAGCGGGTCTCCCTACGAGCAGTACTTC.

The rearrangement joins TRBV29-1 to TRBJ2-1; 9 positions match TRBD2. The germline V gene encodes CDR1 SQVTM and CDR2 ANQGSEA. The CDR3 runs 15 residues. J was trimmed by 8 bases and V by 0 bases; bases with no gene match: 8. The DNA of the CDR3 is TGCAGCGTTGAAGACGGCGGGAGGGTAAGACATGAGCAGTTCTTC. Amino acid sequence: CSVEDGGRVRHEQFF.

V usage is TRBV18 and J usage is TRBJ2-7; D gene unclear. Looked up from germline, CDR1 is KGHSH and CDR2 is LQKENI. There are 12 residues in the CDR3. The ends were cut back, 2 bases at V and 6 bases at J, with 8 bases in the middle. The CDR3 DNA follows: TGTGCCAGCTCACCATACCTCAGCGAGCAGTACTTC. Translating it yields CASSPYLSEQYF.

V and J are TRBV6-1 and TRBJ1-2; 10 nucleotides match TRBD1. V lost 2 bases, J lost 6 bases, and 6 bases stayed unmatched. This CDR3 is 15 amino acids long. Germline CDR1 is MNHNS and CDR2 is SASEGT. The CDR3 bases are TGTGCCAGCAGTGAACCAGGACAGGGGGGGCATGGCTACACCTTC. Translation: CASSEPGQGGHGYTF.

The chain joins TRBV5-1 to TRBJ2-3; D remains ambiguous. The CDR3 extends over 15 amino acids. With 0 bases removed from V and 1 base from J, the gap between germline ends came to 9 bases. The germline V gene has CDR1 SGHRS and CDR2 YFSETQ. In DNA, the CDR3 is TGCGCCAGCAGCTTGGTGGGCGAGGGCACAGATACGCAGTATTTT. Protein: CASSLVGEGTDTQYF.

The table lists this clone with a count of one. The rearrangement joins TRBV6-1 to TRBJ1-2; possibly TRBD1 for D (6 bases). Trimming stripped 7 bases from V and 4 bases from J, with 19 bases between. Germline CDR1 and CDR2: MNHNS and SASEGT. The CDR3 covers 15 residues. CDR3 loop: CASTAGHRGAYGYTF. In nucleotides, the CDR3 is TGTGCCAGCACCGCGGGACACCGGGGAGCCTATGGCTACACCTTC.

The chain couples TRBV29-1 to TRBJ2-3; the D is unclear. Germline CDR1 SQVTM, CDR2 ANQGSEA. The CDR3 loop spans 12 amino acids. Between the trimmed V and J ends, which lost 2 bases and 6 bases, there was a span of 9 bases. DNA for the CDR3: TGCAGCGTTGAAAACCTCGGGGATACGCAGTATTTT. Protein product: CSVENLGDTQYF.

V usage is TRBV6-6 and J usage is TRBJ2-1; 7 bases agree with TRBD2. CDR1 is MNHNY and CDR2 is SVGAGI in the germline V gene (reference sequence). V dropped 5 bases and J dropped 7; count of bases not matched to a gene: 5. CDR3 length: 13 amino acids. CDR3 sequence (DNA): TGTGCCAGCAGTACCCTAGCGGTTAATGAGCAGTTCTTC. Its translation is CASSTLAVNEQFF.

The V and J genes are TRBV5-1 and TRBJ2-5, with TRBD1 matching over 10 bases. This CDR3 region has 14 residues. Per the germline V gene, CDR1 is SGHRS and CDR2 is YFSETQ. With 4 bases clipped from V and 3 bases from J, the junction kept 3 bases outside the gene matches. CDR3 coding DNA: TGCGCCAGCAGCCCGACAGGGGGCAAAGAGACCCAGTACTTC. Its protein is CASSPTGGKETQYF.

The chain has TRBV23-1 and TRBJ1-5, with 12 nucleotides matching TRBD1. TRBV23-1 belongs to the ORF category, with a function that is uncertain. CDR3 size: 18 residues. Trimming cost V 7 bases and J 0 bases; bases outside gene matches: 10. For the CDR3, the DNA is TGCGCCAGCATGGGCCGGGACAGGGGGCGCGATAGCAATCAGCCCCAGCATTTT. Its translation: CASMGRDRGRDSNQPQHF.

The chain links TRBV27 to TRBJ2-7; tentatively, D is TRBD1 or TRBD2 (5 bases each). Germline values: CDR1 MNHEY, CDR2 SMNVEV (reference sequence). V gave up 3 bases and J gave up 4 bases, with 13 bases separating them. There are 14 residues in the CDR3. CDR3 sequence reads: CASSLSGTKYEQYF. CDR3 bases: TGTGCCAGCAGTTTGTCAGGGACGAAATACGAGCAGTACTTC.

This chain connects TRBV7-2 to TRBJ2-2; D is ambiguous. The V gene's germline CDR1 is SGHTA and CDR2 FQGNSA. The length of the CDR3 is 12 residues. Deletions cut 5 bases from V and 7 bases from J, with 8 bases between. The CDR3 DNA reads as TGTGCCAGCAGCCATACCGTCGGGGAGCTGTTTTTT. This sequence encodes CASSHTVGELFF.

The rearrangement joins TRBV29-1 to TRBJ2-7; D perhaps matches TRBD2 (5 bases). Germline V gives CDR1 SQVTM, CDR2 ANQGSEA. The CDR3 sequence is 12 residues long. Trimming took 4 bases from V and 2 from J, leaving 9 bases between them. The CDR3 here is CSVVPGTYEQYF. The CDR3 nucleotides read TGCAGCGTTGTCCCCGGGACCTACGAGCAGTACTTC.

This sequence joins TRBV11-2 and TRBJ1-2, with unresolved D. This CDR3 region has 14 residues. V gave up 1 base and J gave up 4 bases, with 10 bases separating them. Germline-derived CDR1 and CDR2 are SGHAT and FQNNGV. CDR3 coding DNA: TGTGCCAGCAGCTTAGGTGCAACACCCTATGGCTACACCTTC. Its protein product is CASSLGATPYGYTF.

This chain uses TRBV7-9 with TRBJ1-5, with a tentative D call TRBD1 (5 bases). Trimming left V 5 bases short and J 12 bases short, with 14 bases between. The CDR3 consists of 12 residues. Germline V gene sequence: CDR1 SEHNR, CDR2 FQNEAQ (reference sequence). CDR3: CASSRTVGDQHF. CDR3 nucleotide sequence: TGTGCCAGCAGCCGTACAGTGGGGGACCAGCATTTT.

This clone came up once. The chain employs TRBV5-5 and TRBJ1-2; a weak D match, TRBD1 (6 bases). The V end was cut by 5 bases, the J end by 6 bases, with 14 bases between. The CDR3 is made up of 13 amino acids. Germline CDR1 and CDR2: SGHKS and YYEKEE (reference sequence). CDR3 in amino acids: CASSMDRVHGYTF. The CDR3 DNA follows: TGTGCCAGCAGTATGGACAGAGTCCATGGCTACACCTTC.

The genes are TRBV6-1 and TRBJ1-4, with 9 bases lining up with TRBD1. V shed 1 base, J shed 7 bases, and the junction held 1 base outside the gene matches. Germline V lookup: CDR1 MNHNS, CDR2 SASEGT. This CDR3 is 14 amino acids long. CDR3 sequence (DNA): TGTGCCAGCAGTGAAGGGACAGGGGTTGAAAAACTGTTTTTT. Amino acid sequence: CASSEGTGVEKLFF.

This chain connects TRBV6-5 to TRBJ2-7; D is possibly TRBD1 or TRBD2 (5 bases each). V lost 4 bases to trimming and J lost 6 bases, with 19 bases between them. The CDR3 has 15 residues. Per the germline V gene, CDR1 is MNHEY and CDR2 is SVGAGI. Here the CDR3 DNA reads TGTGCCAGCAGTTCCCCCGGGGACCCACCGGGCGAGCAGTACTTC. Translated: CASSSPGDPPGEQYF.

This chain uses TRBV19 with TRBJ2-1; D is perhaps TRBD1 (6 bases). Germline V lookup: CDR1 LNHDA, CDR2 SQIVND (reference sequence). The V and J ends lost 10 bases and 8 bases respectively, with 12 bases between them. The CDR3 totals 11 residues. The CDR3 is CATCWGHEQFF. CDR3 DNA sequence: TGTGCCACCTGCTGGGGGCATGAGCAGTTCTTC.

J is TRBJ1-1 and V is TRBV15; D ambiguous. The germline V gene encodes CDR1 LNHNV and CDR2 YYDKDF (reference sequence). The CDR3 runs to 14 residues. The ends were cut back, 3 bases at V and 1 base at J, with 9 bases in the middle. In nucleotides, the CDR3 is TGTGCCACCAGCAGTTCGGAGGGGAACACTGAAGCTTTCTTT. Translating it yields CATSSSEGNTEAFF.

This clone was recorded once. This chain connects TRBV7-2 to TRBJ1-5; D not resolved. Per germline, CDR1 SGHTA and CDR2 FQGNSA. Trimming removed 0 bases at V and 9 bases at J, with 9 bases between. There are 13 residues in the CDR3. The CDR3 sequence is CASSLAHESPQHF. The CDR3 region has the DNA TGTGCCAGCAGCTTAGCCCATGAATCGCCCCAGCATTTT.

This clone was recorded only once. The chain couples TRBV30 to TRBJ2-1, with unresolved D. CDR3 length: 14 amino acids. V lost 2 bases, J lost 7 bases, and 15 bases lay in between. Per germline, CDR1 GTSNPN and CDR2 SVGIG (reference sequence). CDR3 in amino acids: CAWSSVSGWNEQFF. The CDR3 DNA follows: TGTGCCTGGAGTTCCGTGTCGGGTTGGAATGAGCAGTTCTTC.

This clone came up once. The V and J genes are TRBV5-4 and TRBJ1-2; TRBD1 agrees at 9 bases. Trimming cost V 4 bases and J 7 bases; bases outside gene matches: 5. Germline V gives CDR1 SGHNT, CDR2 YYREEE (reference sequence). The CDR3 spans 13 residues. This CDR3 is CASSTQGAGGYTF. The CDR3 DNA follows: TGTGCCAGCAGCACACAGGGGGCTGGTGGCTACACCTTC.

The chain uses TRBV25-1 and TRBJ2-7; 8 bases map to TRBD1. The CDR3 covers 15 residues. With V trimmed by 4 bases and J by 3 bases, 8 bases remained unmatched. CDR1 and CDR2 from the germline V gene are MGHDK and SYGVNS. This CDR3 reads CASSAFGTGNYEQYF. CDR3 nucleotides: TGTGCCAGCAGTGCCTTCGGGACAGGCAACTACGAGCAGTACTTC.

The chain employs TRBV2 and TRBJ2-3; D is unclear. Trimming pared 8 bases from V and 2 bases from J, leaving 17 bases between. This CDR3 spans 15 amino acids. In germline, CDR1 is SNHLY, CDR2 FYNNEI. The CDR3 sequence: CASWKESLTTDTQYF. CDR3 bases: TGTGCCAGCTGGAAGGAGAGTTTAACCACAGATACGCAGTATTTT.